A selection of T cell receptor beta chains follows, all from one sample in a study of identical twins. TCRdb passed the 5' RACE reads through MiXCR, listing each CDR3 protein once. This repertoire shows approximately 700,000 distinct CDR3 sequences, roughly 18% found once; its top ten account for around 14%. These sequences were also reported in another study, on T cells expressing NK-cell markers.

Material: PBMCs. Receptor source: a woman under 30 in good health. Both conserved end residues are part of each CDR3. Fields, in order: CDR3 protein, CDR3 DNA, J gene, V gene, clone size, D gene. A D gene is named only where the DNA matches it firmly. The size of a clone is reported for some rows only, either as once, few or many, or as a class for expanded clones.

CASSQTPSAYNEQFF TGCGCCAGCAGCCAAACCCCTAGCGCCTACAATGAGCAGTTCTTC TRBJ2-1 TRBV4-3 few NA
CASRGQGAGEQYF TGTGCCAGCAGAGGACAGGGGGCAGGCGAGCAGTACTTC TRBJ2-7 TRBV12-3/TRBV12-4 NA TRBD1
CSARESRPQRIFKVDNEQFF TGCAGTGCTAGAGAAAGTCGGCCGCAACGCATCTTCAAGGTCGACAATGAGCAGTTCTTC TRBJ2-1 TRBV20-1 few NA
CASSGTGDRSGNTIYF TGTGCCAGCAGTGGGACAGGGGACAGGTCTGGAAACACCATATATTTT TRBJ1-3 TRBV12-3/TRBV12-4 many TRBD1
CASSLVFVGYTF TGTGCCAGCAGCTTAGTTTTTGTGGGCTACACCTTC TRBJ1-2 TRBV7-2 NA NA
CASSFLSSEAFF TGTGCCAGCAGCTTTTTATCTTCGGAAGCTTTCTTT TRBJ1-1 TRBV7-9 NA NA
CSARSEVGNEQFF TGCAGTGCTAGGTCTGAGGTCGGAAATGAGCAGTTCTTC TRBJ2-1 TRBV20-1 NA NA
CASSQDGRNEQFF TGCGCCAGCAGCCAAGATGGACGGAATGAGCAGTTCTTC TRBJ2-1 TRBV4-3 NA NA
CATRRGDNSYNEQFF TGTGCCACCCGCCGGGGCGACAACTCCTACAATGAGCAGTTCTTC TRBJ2-1 TRBV15 many NA
CSALGTGDEKLFF TGCAGTGCCCTGGGGACAGGGGACGAAAAACTGTTTTTT TRBJ1-4 TRBV20-1 few TRBD1